This T cell receptor (beta chain) was sequenced during a study of spatial heterogeneity in lung cancer. Study background: The study observed each unique TCR and UMI combination more than ten times on average in raw reads.

TCRdb independently ran MiXCR on the 5' RACE reads; one entry per CDR3 protein. The data contain 75,000 to 85,000 distinct CDR3 sequences, approximately 20% of them singletons. This clonotype was counted between two and nine times. Described time point: sample taken at primary tumor resection. The study sequenced unsorted whole RNA from tumor, nontumor lung or frozen PBMC. There were 72 donors, all of them untreated patients with early-stage non-small cell lung cancer. CDR1 is SEHNR, CDR2 FQNEAQ, per germline (reference sequence). V dropped 2 bases and J dropped 8 bases, with 12 bases sitting between them. CDR3 length: 14 residues.

J is TRBJ2-2 and V is TRBV7-9; D unclear. The sequences come from PBMCs, collected at surgery. The receptor comes from a male donor with early-stage non-small cell lung cancer. The CDR3 nucleotides are TGTGCCAGCAGCTTAAGTACGCAAGGAGGGGAGCTGTTTTTT. Its protein product is CASSLSTQGGELFF.